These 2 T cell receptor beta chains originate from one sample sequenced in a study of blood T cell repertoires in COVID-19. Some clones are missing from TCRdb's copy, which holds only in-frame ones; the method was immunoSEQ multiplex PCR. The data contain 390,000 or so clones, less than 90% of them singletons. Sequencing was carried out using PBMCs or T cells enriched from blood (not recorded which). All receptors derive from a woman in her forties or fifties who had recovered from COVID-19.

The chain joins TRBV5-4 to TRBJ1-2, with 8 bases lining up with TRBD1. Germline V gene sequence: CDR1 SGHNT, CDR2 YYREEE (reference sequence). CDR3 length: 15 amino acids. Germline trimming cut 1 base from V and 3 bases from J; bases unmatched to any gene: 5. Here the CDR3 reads CASSLYQGADYGYTF. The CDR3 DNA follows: TGTGCCAGCAGCTTGTATCAGGGGGCGGACTATGGCTACACCTTC.

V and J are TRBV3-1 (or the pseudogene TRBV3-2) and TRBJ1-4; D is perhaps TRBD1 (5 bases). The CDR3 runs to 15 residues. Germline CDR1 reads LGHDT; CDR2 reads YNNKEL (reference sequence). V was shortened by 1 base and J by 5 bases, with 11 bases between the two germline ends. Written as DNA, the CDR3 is TGTGCCAGCAGCCAAGTGGGGCTGAAGAATGAAAAACTGTTTTTT. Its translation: CASSQVGLKNEKLFF.